A selection of T cell receptor beta chains follows, all from one sample in a study of shared clonotypes between healthy human individuals. Using immunoSEQ multiplex PCR, the repertoire was profiled, and TCRdb retains in-frame clones only, with some absent. Of 2 million to 2.5 million clones listed, roughly 92% are singletons. The sequencing sample was made of naive CD4+ T cells from PBMCs. The source of these receptors is a man aged 18-30 years in good health. Some clones in this sample may be carry-over from other donors' samples. CDR3s include the opening cysteine and the closing phenylalanine or tryptophan. The order of the fields is CDR3 DNA, CDR3 protein, clone size, D gene, J gene, V gene. D genes are given only for firm matches. Clone size appears in some rows only: once, few, many, or a class for an expanded clone.

TGTGCCAGTATGGCTTTAGCAGGGGATACGCAGTATTTT	CASMALAGDTQYF	once	-	TRBJ2-3	TRBV19
TGTGCCAGCAGTCAACCCTGGAGTAGCTCCTACGAGCAGTACTTC	CASSQPWSSSYEQYF	once	-	TRBJ2-7	TRBV28
TGTGCCAGCAGCTTTGGGTCTCAGCCCCAGCATTTT	CASSFGSQPQHF	few	-	TRBJ1-5	TRBV5-5
TGTGCCAGTAGTATTTTAGCGGGCACCGGGGAGCTGTTTTTT	CASSILAGTGELFF	-	TRBD2	TRBJ2-2	TRBV19
TGTGCCAGCAGACAGGAGACAGGGGCCGGTACGCAGTATTTT	CASRQETGAGTQYF	-	TRBD1	TRBJ2-3	TRBV11-1
TGCGCCAGCAGCTCCGGACAAGCCCCCCAGAACGAGCAGTACTTC	CASSSGQAPQNEQYF	-	-	TRBJ2-7	TRBV5-1
TGCGCCAGCAGCTCATCGGGGGGACTTGCCTCCTACGAGCAGTACTTC	CASSSSGGLASYEQYF	-	TRBD2	TRBJ2-7	TRBV5-1
TGTGCCAGCAGCTTAGGCCCCCCGGGGGTAGGGTACGAGCAGTACTTC	CASSLGPPGVGYEQYF	once	-	TRBJ2-7	TRBV7-8
TGTGCCAGCGAAGGAGACAGGGTCGGACGTGGCTACACCTTC	CASEGDRVGRGYTF	few	TRBD1	TRBJ1-2	TRBV28
TGTGCCAGCAGCTTGGGCGGATCCCTCTCCTACGAGCAGTACTTC	CASSLGGSLSYEQYF	-	-	TRBJ2-7	TRBV5-4
TGTGCCAGCAGCCTAGGACTAGCGGGATGGGAGACCCAGTACTTC	CASSLGLAGWETQYF	-	TRBD2	TRBJ2-5	TRBV9
TGTGCCAGCAGCCAAGGGGATAACTACGAGCAGTACTTC	CASSQGDNYEQYF	-	-	TRBJ2-7	TRBV4-2
TGTGCCAGCAGTCTAGGGGGGGCCCCTGGGGCCAACGTCCTGACTTTC	CASSLGGAPGANVLTF	-	-	TRBJ2-6	TRBV7-2
TGTGCCAGCGGTAAAGGGCCGCTGGGCACCTACGAGCAGTACTTC	CASGKGPLGTYEQYF	-	-	TRBJ2-7	TRBV27
TGTGCCAGCAGTGAACAAGGGGGTGAGCAGTTCTTC	CASSEQGGEQFF	-	-	TRBJ2-1	TRBV6-1
TGTGCCAGCAGCGTAGGACAGGTCAATGAGCAGTTCTTC	CASSVGQVNEQFF	-	-	TRBJ2-1	TRBV9
TGCGCCAGCAGTCCGGGATTTAGCTCCTACGAGCAGTACTTC	CASSPGFSSYEQYF	-	-	TRBJ2-7	TRBV10-2
TGTGCCAGCAGCTTAGGAGGGCGTACCTACGAGCAGTACTTC	CASSLGGRTYEQYF	-	-	TRBJ2-7	TRBV11-2
TGTGCCAGCAGTTTACAGGGAGGAACTGAAGCTTTCTTT	CASSLQGGTEAFF	-	-	TRBJ1-1	TRBV6-5
TGTGCCAATCCGGGTAGCGGACAAGAGACCCAGTACTTC	CANPGSGQETQYF	-	-	TRBJ2-5	TRBV11-3
TGCGCCAGCAGCGCCGGCGCCTCTGGAAACACCATATATTTT	CASSAGASGNTIYF	-	-	TRBJ1-3	TRBV5-1
TGCGCCAGCAGCCAAGATATTGGGGACAGGGGGCCGAGGGATTCACCCCTCCACTTT	CASSQDIGDRGPRDSPLHF	-	TRBD1	TRBJ1-6	TRBV4-3
TGTGCCAGCAGTGAATTCGGGGCCGGTGTGGAAGCTTTCTTT	CASSEFGAGVEAFF	once	-	TRBJ1-1	TRBV6-1
TGTGCCAGCAGTGAAGTAAGGACCCTTGGGCGGGAAAAACTGTTTTTT	CASSEVRTLGREKLFF	-	-	TRBJ1-4	TRBV2
TGTGCCAGCAGCCGACTCAGGGAGTCGATGAACACTGAAGCTTTCTTT	CASSRLRESMNTEAFF	-	-	TRBJ1-1	TRBV5-4
TGTGCCACCCGTGTAACTAGCGACTACAATGAGCAGTTCTTC	CATRVTSDYNEQFF	-	TRBD2	TRBJ2-1	TRBV19
TGTGCCAGCAGTGTTCACCGGGAGAAGTACTTC	CASSVHREKYF	-	-	TRBJ2-5	TRBV28
TGTGCCAGCAGCCCAGCTGACAGGGTCGTAGAGACCCAGTACTTC	CASSPADRVVETQYF	-	TRBD1	TRBJ2-5	TRBV5-4
TGTGCCAGCAGAAAGCGGGACAGCCCCCACGAGCAGTACTTC	CASRKRDSPHEQYF	-	-	TRBJ2-7	TRBV6-1
TGTGCCAGCTCACCCACAGGGGGAGGGACCTACGAGCAGTACTTC	CASSPTGGGTYEQYF	-	-	TRBJ2-7	TRBV18
TGTGCCAGCAGCTTAGGGACCAGTCAACGTGTCAATGAGCAGTTCTTC	CASSLGTSQRVNEQFF	-	-	TRBJ2-1	TRBV11-3
TGCGCCAGCAGGGAGGACAGGGGCACCTACGAGCAGTACTTC	CASREDRGTYEQYF	-	TRBD1	TRBJ2-7	TRBV10-2
TGTGCCAGCAGTGGGCGAGCGGCCGTGGGCACAGATACGCAGTATTTT	CASSGRAAVGTDTQYF	-	-	TRBJ2-3	TRBV25-1
TGCGCCAGCAGCTTGGTGGCGGGAGGGCCTTTGGAGACCCAGTACTTC	CASSLVAGGPLETQYF	-	TRBD2	TRBJ2-5	TRBV5-1
TGTGCCAGCAGCGTAGTGCCGGCGAACACTGAAGCTTTCTTT	CASSVVPANTEAFF	-	-	TRBJ1-1	TRBV9
TGTGCCAGCAGTTCGGGGGTTACAGATACGCAGTATTTT	CASSSGVTDTQYF	-	-	TRBJ2-3	TRBV28
TGTGCCTGGAGTGTATTGGCAAACTTCGGGCAGTACTTC	CAWSVLANFGQYF	once	-	TRBJ2-7	TRBV30
TGTGCCAGCAGCTGGGGCCCCGGGGGAAATTCACCCCTCCACTTT	CASSWGPGGNSPLHF	-	-	TRBJ1-6	TRBV5-6
TGTGCCACCAGCAGAGATTCGGGTGGCAAAAACATTCAGTACTTC	CATSRDSGGKNIQYF	-	-	TRBJ2-4	TRBV15
TGTGCCAGCAGCTTAGTGGGGAGGCAGACGAACACTGAAGCTTTCTTT	CASSLVGRQTNTEAFF	-	-	TRBJ1-1	TRBV7-3
TGCGCCAGCAGCCCTGGGGACAGGGCCCGTCTTGACACTGAAGCTTTCTTT	CASSPGDRARLDTEAFF	-	TRBD1	TRBJ1-1	TRBV5-1
TGTGCCAGCAGCTTGGTAGCGGGGGGATCCTACGAGCAGTACTTC	CASSLVAGGSYEQYF	-	TRBD2	TRBJ2-7	TRBV5-4
TGTGCCAGCAGCTTGGAGGCGGGAGCCGGAAACACCATATATTTT	CASSLEAGAGNTIYF	-	-	TRBJ1-3	TRBV5-4
TGCGCCAGCAGTGACGGCAGGGGCCCTCGCGAGCAGTACTTC	CASSDGRGPREQYF	once	-	TRBJ2-7	TRBV10-2
TGTGCCAGCAGTGAAGAACTCCGTCGAGGGTGGCGGGGTGGCTACGAGCAGTACTTC	CASSEELRRGWRGGYEQYF	-	-	TRBJ2-7	TRBV6-1
TGTGCCAGCAGCTTCTGGCTTATCCCCGACGGGGAGCTGTTTTTT	CASSFWLIPDGELFF	-	-	TRBJ2-2	TRBV11-2
TGCGCCAGCAGCTTGACGGGTCCAGGAGACTATGGCTACACCTTC	CASSLTGPGDYGYTF	-	-	TRBJ1-2	TRBV5-1
TGTGCCAGCAGCTCAAGGCGGACTCGGGAAAAACTGTTTTTT	CASSSRRTREKLFF	-	-	TRBJ1-4	TRBV28
TGTGCCAGCAGCCCCTCTCCCTCGTCCTATAGCGGGAACACCGGGGAGCTGTTTTTT	CASSPSPSSYSGNTGELFF	-	-	TRBJ2-2	TRBV9
TGCGCCAGCAACCCCATGGGGAGAGACACCGGGGAGCTGTTTTTT	CASNPMGRDTGELFF	-	-	TRBJ2-2	TRBV5-1